This T cell receptor (beta chain) appears in the sequencing data of a study of CD8 T cells in Susac syndrome. V gave up 3 bases and J gave up 0 bases; unmatched junction bases: 24. The CDR3 consists of 22 residues. CDR1 and CDR2 from the germline V gene are SGHRS and YFSETQ. Random hexamers were used to reverse transcribe about 0.5 to 1 ug of RNA. One entry per CDR3 protein, called by TCRdb with MiXCR from the immunoSEQ multiplex PCR reads. In the table there are about 130,000 distinct CDR3 sequences, more than 90% of which are singletons. The genes are TRBV5-1 and TRBJ2-1; 7 nucleotides align to TRBD2. This sequence was found in a human donor in good health. The material sequenced was CD4+ T cells from PBMCs. The CDR3 here is CASSSFYAGLPFRNNSYNEQFF. The CDR3 DNA sequence: TGCGCCAGCAGCTCGTTTTATGCGGGACTACCCTTCCGTAATAACTCCTACAATGAGCAGTTCTTC.